Listed below are T cell receptor beta chains from one sample, sequenced in a study of T cell responses to AZD1222 COVID-19 vaccine. Profiling relied on immunoSEQ multiplex PCR, and the TCRdb table lists in-frame clones only, not all of them. The sample shows 100,000 to 150,000 clones, 85% to 90% of them seen only once. Material: peripheral blood, obtained 28 days after the second AZD1222 dose. These receptors were obtained from an adult who received the AZD1222 COVID-19 vaccine. CDR3s include the opening cysteine and the closing phenylalanine or tryptophan. D genes are given only for firm matches. Not all rows give a size; the values are once, few, many and, for expanded clones, a class.

j_call d_call v_call clone_size cdr3_nt cdr3_aa
TRBJ2-2 . TRBV5-6 few TGTGCCAGCAGCTCTCCTGGGGGGCGGAACACCGGGGAGCTGTTTTTT CASSSPGGRNTGELFF
TRBJ2-4 TRBD1 TRBV6-5 once TGTGCCAGCTGGGACAGGTACAAAAACATTCAGTACTTC CASWDRYKNIQYF
TRBJ2-2 TRBD1 TRBV28 once TGTGCCAGCATGTCAGGGGGCGTAGGCGGGGAGCTGTTTTTT CASMSGGVGGELFF
TRBJ2-3 TRBD1 TRBV5-1 once TGCGCCAGCAGCAAGGGGGACAGCAGCACAGATACGCAGTATTTT CASSKGDSSTDTQYF
TRBJ2-5 . TRBV11-2 . TGTGCCAGCAGCTTAGATAGGCGACAGTCTTCAGAGACCCAGTACTTC CASSLDRRQSSETQYF
TRBJ1-2 TRBD1 TRBV5-5 . TGTGCCAGCAGCCGCTCCGGGACAGGGAGGACCTATGGCTACACCTTC CASSRSGTGRTYGYTF
TRBJ2-6 . TRBV7-2 few TGTGCCAGCAGCTTCTTATTAAGGACAGTTCTTTCTGGGGCCAACGTCCTGACTTTC CASSFLLRTVLSGANVLTF
TRBJ2-7 TRBD2 TRBV19 . TGTGCCAGTCTAGCGGGAGTGGGCCGCGCTTTCGAGCAGTACTTC CASLAGVGRAFEQYF
TRBJ1-5 . TRBV4-1 . TGCGCCAGCAGCCAAGTGTTAGGGTCTCAGCCCCAGCATTTT CASSQVLGSQPQHF
TRBJ1-4 . TRBV27 . TGTGCCAGCAGTATCAACCAGGGAGCTAATGAAAAACTGTTTTTT CASSINQGANEKLFF
TRBJ2-1 TRBD2 TRBV7-2 . TGTGCCAGCAGCTCGCAAGGACTAGCGGGAGGGTTCAATGAGCAGTTCTTC CASSSQGLAGGFNEQFF
TRBJ2-1 . TRBV18 . TGTGCCAGCTCACCAATCTCCAGTCATGAGCAGTTCTTC CASSPISSHEQFF
TRBJ1-6 TRBD1 TRBV28 . TGTGCCAGCAGATCCGGACAGGGAAATTCACCCCTCCACTTT CASRSGQGNSPLHF
TRBJ1-3 . TRBV4-1 . TGCGCCAGCAGCCAAGGGGCAGGGCGGGACACCATATATTTT CASSQGAGRDTIYF
TRBJ1-5 TRBD1 TRBV19 . TGTGCCACCACGGAGACGGGTGGGACAGAGCGGCAGCCCCAGCATTTT CATTETGGTERQPQHF
TRBJ2-3 TRBD2 TRBV15 . TGTGCCACCAGCAGAGATCGGGGGGGCACAGATACGCAGTATTTT CATSRDRGGTDTQYF
TRBJ2-2 . TRBV3-1/TRBV3-2 . TGTGCCAGCAGCCAAGATTATAAAGACGGGGAGCTGTTTTTT CASSQDYKDGELFF
TRBJ2-3 . TRBV9 . TGTGCCAGCAGCGTTGAGACCGACACAGATACGCAGTATTTT CASSVETDTDTQYF
TRBJ2-1 TRBD2 TRBV11-3 . TGTGCCAGCAGCCACGGAGCGGGAGAAGCTCCTGAGCAGTTCTTC CASSHGAGEAPEQFF
TRBJ1-1 . TRBV6-5 . TGTGCCAGCAGTTACTCGGGGCAGATAACTGAAGCTTTCTTT CASSYSGQITEAFF
TRBJ1-4 . TRBV19 once TGTGCCAGTAGTCAGCGGGCAACTAATGAAAAACTGTTTTTT CASSQRATNEKLFF
TRBJ1-5 . TRBV7-2 . TGTGCCAGCAGCTTAGCGGCAGGGGGCAATCAGCCCCAGCATTTT CASSLAAGGNQPQHF
TRBJ2-7 TRBD1 TRBV19 . TGTGCCAGTAGTACCCTTCGGCCCTCGACAGGGGCCTGGGTAGACCCCTACGAGCAGTACTTC CASSTLRPSTGAWVDPYEQYF
TRBJ2-2 . TRBV24-1 . TGTGCCACCAGTGACTTAGGGGACGTCGACACCGGGGAGCTGTTTTTT CATSDLGDVDTGELFF
TRBJ2-1 TRBD1 TRBV4-3 . TGCGCCAGCAGCCAAGGGTGGGACAGTAACAATGAGCAGTTCTTC CASSQGWDSNNEQFF
TRBJ2-3 . TRBV4-1 once TGCGCCAGCAGCCTAGGTACCAGCAAACCCACAGATACGCAGTATTTT CASSLGTSKPTDTQYF
TRBJ1-2 . TRBV5-5 . TGTGCCAGCAGCTTGGTTTGGGACAATCACCCTAACTATGGCTACACCTTC CASSLVWDNHPNYGYTF
TRBJ1-5 . TRBV4-1 . TGCGCCAGCAGCCAAGAAAGGGGTTATAGCAATCAGCCCCAGCATTTT CASSQERGYSNQPQHF
TRBJ1-1 TRBD1 TRBV6-1 . TGTGCCAGCAGGGAAGACAGGGATTACACTGAAGCTTTCTTT CASREDRDYTEAFF
TRBJ2-7 TRBD1 TRBV28 . TGTGCCAGCAGTTTAAGGACAGGGATCTACGAGCAGTACTTC CASSLRTGIYEQYF
TRBJ2-7 . TRBV6-1 once TGTGCCAGCAGTGAAAGTGGGGGTTCCTACGAGCAGTACTTC CASSESGGSYEQYF
TRBJ1-3 . TRBV19 . TGTGCCAGTAGTATAAACGGAGGGGTCTCGGAGAACACCATATATTTT CASSINGGVSENTIYF
TRBJ1-1 TRBD1 TRBV6-1 . TGTGCCAGCAGTGACGGACAGGGGATCACTGAAGCTTTCTTT CASSDGQGITEAFF
TRBJ2-3 TRBD2 TRBV27 . TGTGCCAGCAGTATAGCGGGAGTCTGGGATACGCAGTATTTT CASSIAGVWDTQYF
TRBJ1-5 . TRBV19 . TGTGCCAGTAGTCTAGGGTATCAGCCCCAGCATTTT CASSLGYQPQHF
TRBJ1-2 TRBD1 TRBV12-5 . TGTGCTAGTGGTCTAACAGGGGGACGGGGCTACACCTTC CASGLTGGRGYTF
TRBJ1-1 . TRBV5-5 few TGTGCCAGCAGCTTGGGCATGATGAACACTGAAGCTTTCTTT CASSLGMMNTEAFF
TRBJ1-2 TRBD1 TRBV19 . TGTGCCAGTACTTACGCAGGGGGAGTAAGAAACTATGGCTACACCTTC CASTYAGGVRNYGYTF
TRBJ2-3 TRBD1 TRBV27 . TGTGCCAGCAGTTTGCAGACAGGGGTCACAGATACGCAGTATTTT CASSLQTGVTDTQYF
TRBJ2-6 . TRBV27 few TGTGCCAGCAGTCAAGTAAGTTGGCGCTCTGGGGCCAACGTCCTGACTTTC CASSQVSWRSGANVLTF
TRBJ2-7 . TRBV7-9 . TGTGCCAGCAGCTTAGGGCTTGAGGCCTACGAGCAGTACTTC CASSLGLEAYEQYF
TRBJ1-1 . TRBV5-1 . TGCGCCAGCAGCTCGGGACCGTTAGCTTTCTTT CASSSGPLAFF